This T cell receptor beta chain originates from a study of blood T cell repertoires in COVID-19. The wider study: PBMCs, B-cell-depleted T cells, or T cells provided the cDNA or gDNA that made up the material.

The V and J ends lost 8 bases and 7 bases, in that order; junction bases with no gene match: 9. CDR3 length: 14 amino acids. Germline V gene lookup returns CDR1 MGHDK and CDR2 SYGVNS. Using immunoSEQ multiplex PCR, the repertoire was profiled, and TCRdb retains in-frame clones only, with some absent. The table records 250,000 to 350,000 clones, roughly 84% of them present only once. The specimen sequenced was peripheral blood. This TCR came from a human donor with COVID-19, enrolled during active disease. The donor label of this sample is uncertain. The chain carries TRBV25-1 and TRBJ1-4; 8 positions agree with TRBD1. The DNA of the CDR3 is TGTGCCAGCGGGGATTACAGGGGGAGTGAAAAACTGTTTTTT. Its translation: CASGDYRGSEKLFF.